Listed below are T cell receptor beta chains from one sample, sequenced in a study of prognosis after radiotherapy for stage I lung cancer. TCRdb reprocessed the multiplex PCR reads with MiXCR, giving one entry per CDR3 protein. The table has about 15,000 distinct CDR3 sequences, over 15% seen once. This material consisted of PBMCs, taken before or after stereotactic body radiation therapy (not recorded which). These receptors originate from a donor aged 50 or older with non-small cell lung cancer. Each CDR3 is given with its conserved first and last residue. D genes are given only for firm matches. A row's size may be missing; if present it is once, few, many or a size class.

clone_size d_call j_call v_call cdr3_aa cdr3_nt
many . TRBJ2-7 TRBV11-3 CASSLWGENSYEQYF TGTGCCAGCAGCTTATGGGGTGAAAACTCCTACGAGCAGTACTTC
many . TRBJ2-1 TRBV11-3 CASSLDPANNEQFF TGTGCCAGCAGCTTAGATCCAGCAAACAATGAGCAGTTCTTC
. TRBD1 TRBJ2-2 TRBV2 CASTKGQGGFAGELFF TGTGCCAGCACCAAGGGACAGGGGGGATTCGCCGGGGAGCTGTTTTTT
many . TRBJ2-5 TRBV28 CASSFQGTQETQYF TGTGCCAGCAGTTTCCAAGGGACGCAAGAGACCCAGTACTTC
many . TRBJ2-3 TRBV7-2 CASSLVQTSTDTQYF TGTGCCAGCAGCTTAGTCCAGACTAGCACAGATACGCAGTATTTT
large TRBD2 TRBJ2-1 TRBV7-2 CASSLLAGAYNEQFF TGTGCCAGCAGCCTACTAGCGGGGGCCTACAATGAGCAGTTCTTC
many TRBD1 TRBJ1-1 TRBV12-3/TRBV12-4 CASSLGTGGAEAFF TGTGCCAGCAGTTTGGGGACAGGGGGGGCTGAAGCTTTCTTT
many . TRBJ2-1 TRBV7-3 CASSLEGREQFF TGTGCCAGCAGCTTGGAGGGACGGGAGCAGTTCTTC
many . TRBJ2-2 TRBV15 CATSWFGELFF TGTGCCACCTCTTGGTTTGGGGAGCTGTTTTTT
many TRBD1 TRBJ2-1 TRBV7-9 CASRQGNNEQFF TGTGCCAGCAGACAGGGGAACAATGAGCAGTTCTTC
many TRBD2 TRBJ2-7 TRBV28 CASNTDRGLARENIYEQYF TGTGCCAGCAACACCGACCGGGGACTAGCCAGGGAAAACATCTACGAGCAGTACTTC
many TRBD2 TRBJ2-5 TRBV2 CASSDGWASGRETQYF TGTGCCAGCAGTGATGGATGGGCTAGCGGGAGGGAGACCCAGTACTTC
. . TRBJ1-2 TRBV3-2 CASSPGVHYCYTF TGTGCCAGCAGCCCGGGGGTACACTATTGCTACACCTTC
. . TRBJ2-5 TRBV2 CASSESLQETQYF TGTGCCAGCAGTGAGTCGCTTCAAGAGACCCAGTACTTC
many TRBD2 TRBJ2-5 TRBV4-1 CASSQDGRGGIQETQYF TGCGCCAGCAGCCAAGATGGGAGGGGAGGGATCCAGGAGACCCAGTACTTC
. TRBD1 TRBJ1-5 TRBV19 CASRTGGSNQPQHF TGTGCCAGTAGAACAGGGGGCAGTAATCAGCCCCAGCATTTT
. TRBD1 TRBJ2-7 TRBV28 CASSYPGTGRYEQYF TGTGCCAGCAGTTACCCCGGGACAGGGAGATACGAGCAGTACTTC
many . TRBJ2-1 TRBV3-1 CASSQSVFRSSYNEQFF TGTGCCAGCAGCCAGTCAGTTTTTCGTAGCTCCTACAATGAGCAGTTCTTC
many . TRBJ2-7 TRBV6-1 CASSPGQRYEQYF TGTGCCAGCAGTCCCGGCCAACGGTACGAGCAGTACTTC
many . TRBJ2-6 TRBV10-2 CASSEPTSGANVLTF TGCGCCAGCAGTGAGCCCACCTCTGGGGCCAACGTCCTGACTTTC
. . TRBJ2-3 TRBV6-4 CASAGFSDTQYF TGTGCCAGCGCGGGATTTTCGGATACGCAGTATTTT
many TRBD2 TRBJ2-3 TRBV11-2 CASSSFFGGGVNGGSTDTQYF TGTGCCAGCAGCTCCTTCTTCGGCGGGGGGGTTAACGGAGGGAGCACAGATACGCAGTATTTT
many . TRBJ2-3 TRBV3-1 CASSQERGPSTDTQYF TGTGCCAGCAGCCAAGAGCGGGGGCCGAGCACAGATACGCAGTATTTT
medium-sized TRBD2 TRBJ2-7 TRBV7-3 CASPPGTSGRSSYEQYF TGTGCCAGCCCCCCCGGGACTAGCGGGAGGAGCTCCTACGAGCAGTACTTC
medium-sized . TRBJ1-5 TRBV19 CASSIGRQPQHF TGTGCCAGTAGTATAGGGCGCCAGCCCCAGCATTTT
many TRBD2 TRBJ2-5 TRBV6-1 CASSEASGGAPQETQYF TGTGCCAGCAGTGAAGCGAGCGGGGGGGCGCCACAAGAGACCCAGTACTTC
. TRBD2 TRBJ2-5 TRBV20-1 CSAREFSGRGETQYF TGCAGTGCTAGAGAATTTAGCGGGAGGGGGGAGACCCAGTACTTC
many . TRBJ2-3 TRBV7-9 CASSPYREGETDTQYF TGTGCCAGCAGCCCCTACAGGGAGGGAGAGACAGATACGCAGTATTTT
many TRBD1 TRBJ2-6 TRBV12-3/TRBV12-4 CASRDSLLSGANVLTF TGTGCCAGCCGGGACAGTTTGCTTTCTGGGGCCAACGTCCTGACTTTC
many . TRBJ2-5 TRBV14 CASSQDSWETQYF TGTGCCAGCAGCCAAGATTCCTGGGAGACCCAGTACTTC
medium-sized TRBD2 TRBJ2-3 TRBV11-1 CASSGGGTSTDTQYF TGTGCCAGCAGTGGGGGAGGGACTAGCACAGATACGCAGTATTTT
many . TRBJ2-3 TRBV28 CASSTGEGARDTQYF TGTGCCAGCAGTACAGGCGAGGGTGCACGAGATACGCAGTATTTT
many . TRBJ2-1 TRBV7-9 CASSRRLGNEQFF TGTGCCAGCAGCCGAAGACTAGGGAATGAGCAGTTCTTC
many . TRBJ2-1 TRBV7-3 CASSLTRSSEQFF TGTGCCAGCAGCTTAACGAGGAGTAGTGAGCAGTTCTTC
many TRBD2 TRBJ2-5 TRBV27 CASRTSTSADQETQYF TGTGCCAGCAGAACCTCGACTAGCGCGGACCAAGAGACCCAGTACTTC
many . TRBJ2-5 TRBV29-1 CSVEKQRGETQYF TGCAGCGTCGAGAAGCAAAGGGGAGAGACCCAGTACTTC
many TRBD2 TRBJ2-7 TRBV7-8 CASSLSASGSSSYEQYF TGTGCCAGCAGCTTATCCGCTAGCGGGAGTTCATCCTACGAGCAGTACTTC
many TRBD1 TRBJ1-5 TRBV25-1 CASSESGRGYQPQHF TGTGCCAGCAGTGAATCTGGCAGGGGGTATCAGCCCCAGCATTTT
many TRBD2 TRBJ2-5 TRBV4-2 CASSPQPGLAGGRSQETQYF TGTGCCAGCAGCCCCCAGCCCGGATTAGCGGGGGGGCGGTCCCAAGAGACCCAGTACTTC
many . TRBJ2-1 TRBV27 CASSLGTFGNEQFF TGTGCCAGCAGTTTGGGGACCTTCGGCAATGAGCAGTTCTTC
many TRBD2 TRBJ2-1 TRBV12-3/TRBV12-4 CASSLTLAGGGMVQFF TGTGCCAGCAGTTTGACGTTAGCGGGAGGGGGGATGGTGCAGTTCTTC